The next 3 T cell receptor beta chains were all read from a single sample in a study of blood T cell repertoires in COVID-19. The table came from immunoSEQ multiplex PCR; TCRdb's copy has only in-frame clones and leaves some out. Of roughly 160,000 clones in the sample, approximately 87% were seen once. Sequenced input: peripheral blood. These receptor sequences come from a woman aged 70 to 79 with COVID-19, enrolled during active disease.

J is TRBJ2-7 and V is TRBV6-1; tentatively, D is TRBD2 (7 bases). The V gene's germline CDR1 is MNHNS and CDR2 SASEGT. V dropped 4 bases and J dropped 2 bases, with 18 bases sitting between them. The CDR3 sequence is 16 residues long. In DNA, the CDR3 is TGTGCCAGCAGTGGTTTGGCGGGGGCGATTGCCTACGAGCAGTACTTC. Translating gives CASSGLAGAIAYEQYF.

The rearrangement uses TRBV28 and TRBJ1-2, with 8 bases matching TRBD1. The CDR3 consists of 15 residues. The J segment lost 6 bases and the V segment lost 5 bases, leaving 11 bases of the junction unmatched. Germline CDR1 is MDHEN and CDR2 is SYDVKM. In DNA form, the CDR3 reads TGTGCCAGCAGTCCCACCGGGACAGGCGTCCATGGCTACACCTTC. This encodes CASSPTGTGVHGYTF.

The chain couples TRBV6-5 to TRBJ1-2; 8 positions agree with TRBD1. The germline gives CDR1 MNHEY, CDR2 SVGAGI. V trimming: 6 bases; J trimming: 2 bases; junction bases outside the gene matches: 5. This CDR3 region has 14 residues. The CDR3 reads CASRTRTGNYGYTF. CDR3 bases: TGTGCCAGCAGGACCAGGACAGGGAACTATGGCTACACCTTC.